These 5 T cell receptor beta chains share one sample of origin, sequenced in a study of blood T cell repertoires in COVID-19. The assay was immunoSEQ multiplex PCR, and TCRdb's table has in-frame clones only and misses some. This repertoire shows 300,000 to 400,000 clones, around nine tenths found once; its top ten account for about 5.2%. The sequenced sample consisted of PBMCs or T cells enriched from blood (not recorded which). These receptors originate from a man aged 60 to 69 who had recovered from COVID-19.

The V call is TRBV28, the J call TRBJ2-2; 9 bases are a match to TRBD1. CDR3 length equals 15 residues. The V and J ends lost 5 bases and 5 bases, in that order; junction bases with no gene match: 6. Germline CDR1 is MDHEN and CDR2 is SYDVKM. The CDR3 is CASSRPGTGTGELFF. Written as DNA, the CDR3 is TGTGCCAGCAGTCGTCCCGGGACAGGGACCGGGGAGCTGTTTTTT. The full variable domain, its missing parts supplied by reference TRBV28 and TRBJ2-2, is DVKVTQSSRYLVKRTGEKVFLECVQDMDHENMFWYRQDPGLGLRLIYFSYDVKMKEKGDIPEGYSVSREKKERFSLILESASTNQTSMYLCASSRPGTGTGELFFGEGSRLTVL.

The V call is TRBV10-2, the J call TRBJ1-2, with D hard to call. Trimming shortened V by 3 bases and J by 3 bases, and 5 bases separated the two germline ends. Germline V gives CDR1 WSHSY, CDR2 SAAADI. The CDR3 spans 12 residues. The CDR3 spells CASSEPDYGYTF. In nucleotides, the CDR3 is TGCGCCAGCAGTGAACCAGACTATGGCTACACCTTC.

The chain links TRBV11-1 to TRBJ1-1, with D possibly matching TRBD1 (5 bases). The CDR3 loop spans 14 amino acids. With 3 bases removed from V and 4 bases from J, the gap between germline ends came to 12 bases. Germline assignment: CDR1 SGHAT and CDR2 FQDESV (reference sequence). CDR3 in amino acids: CASSFAKGSTEAFF. The CDR3 DNA follows: TGTGCCAGCAGCTTTGCAAAGGGGTCCACTGAAGCTTTCTTT.

This chain uses TRBV29-1 with TRBJ2-4; 11 bases map to TRBD1. The CDR3 loop spans 14 amino acids. Germline V gene lookup returns CDR1 SQVTM and CDR2 ANQGSEA. J was trimmed by 4 bases and V by 3 bases; bases with no gene match: 2. CDR3 amino acids: CSVEGQGVKNIQYF. The CDR3 DNA reads as TGCAGCGTTGAGGGACAGGGGGTTAAAAACATTCAGTACTTC.

A few counts support this clone. The chain combines TRBV6-5 with TRBJ1-2; TRBD1 aligns across 8 bases. This CDR3 is built from 14 residues. In germline, CDR1 is MNHEY, CDR2 SVGAGI. V gave up 6 bases and J gave up 7 bases; unmatched junction bases: 10. This CDR3 reads CASSPRTGSIGYTF. The CDR3 region has the DNA TGTGCCAGCAGCCCACGGACAGGGTCCATTGGCTACACCTTC.